The 15 T cell receptor beta chains below were found in one sample sequenced in a study of lymphopenia after photon versus proton radiotherapy. Assay: immunoSEQ multiplex PCR; the TCRdb copy retains only in-frame clones and omits some. In the table there are under 35,000 clones, roughly nine tenths of which are singletons. The material was peripheral blood, obtained from a patient treated with proton-based radiotherapy. These receptors all come from an older woman with pancreatic cancer. Some clones in this sample may be carry-over from other donors' samples.

In its sample, this clone was seen once. CDR3 in DNA: TGTGCCAGCAGCCCTTTAGCGGGGCCTTACAATGAGCAGTTCTTC. It encodes CASSPLAGPYNEQFF. The chain recombines TRBV11-2 with TRBJ2-1; 8 nucleotides align to TRBD2. This CDR3 is built from 15 residues. Per germline, CDR1 SGHAT and CDR2 FQNNGV. J gave up 4 bases and V 5 bases, and 7 bases lay outside the gene matches.

The chain employs TRBV5-1 and TRBJ2-7; TRBD1 agrees at 8 bases. Germline CDR1 SGHRS, CDR2 YFSETQ. This CDR3 has 14 residues. The junction had 10 bases not matched to a gene; V was cut back by 6 bases and J by 5 bases. CDR3 DNA: TGCGCCAGCACCAGAGGACAGGGTTTCAACGAGCAGTACTTC. It is translated as CASTRGQGFNEQYF.

This chain connects TRBV28 to TRBJ1-6; D unresolved. The CDR3 has 13 amino acids. V lost 6 bases and J lost 4, with 7 bases in between. Per the germline V gene, CDR1 is MDHEN and CDR2 is SYDVKM. DNA of the CDR3: TGTGCCAGCAGGCGTTTGTATAATTCACCCCTCCACTTT. Protein: CASRRLYNSPLHF.

This chain's CDR3 is CASSMTLNYGYTF. For the CDR3, the DNA is TGTGCCAGTAGTATGACACTTAACTATGGCTACACCTTC. The rearrangement uses TRBV19 and TRBJ1-2; D ambiguous. Looked up from germline, CDR1 is LNHDA and CDR2 is SQIVND (reference sequence). V was clipped by 3 bases and J by 1 base, with 6 bases between them. CDR3 length: 13 amino acids.

The J gene is TRBJ1-1, the V gene TRBV19, with D possibly matching TRBD1 (6 bases). Trimming removed 6 bases from V and 1 base from J, with 12 bases in between. Germline loops: CDR1 LNHDA, CDR2 SQIVND (reference sequence). This CDR3 has 14 residues. The CDR3 loop is CASSQGKGNTEAFF. The CDR3 region has the DNA TGTGCCAGTAGCCAGGGGAAGGGGAACACTGAAGCTTTCTTT.

The rearrangement links TRBV18 to TRBJ2-6, with 7 positions matching TRBD1. Germline V gene data show CDR1 as KGHSH and CDR2 as LQKENI. V was clipped by 5 bases and J by 4 bases; unmatched bases: 14. This CDR3 spans 18 amino acids. The CDR3 DNA follows: TGTGCCAGCTCAGTTACTGGGACAGCGAATAAAGGGGCCAACGTCCTGACTTTC. Protein product: CASSVTGTANKGANVLTF.

This chain uses TRBV7-9 with TRBJ1-5; D unresolved. CDR1 SEHNR and CDR2 FQNEAQ come from the germline V gene (reference sequence). V dropped 4 bases and J dropped 0 bases, with 10 bases sitting between them. CDR3 length equals 15 residues. The CDR3 nucleotides are TGTGCCAGCAGCTATGACGGTTATAGCAATCAGCCCCAGCATTTT. Its protein product is CASSYDGYSNQPQHF.

This rearrangement joins TRBV7-2 to TRBJ2-1, with TRBD2 identical over 8 bases. Germline V gene lookup returns CDR1 SGHTA and CDR2 FQGNSA. The V and J ends lost 1 base and 8 bases, in that order; junction bases with no gene match: 7. This CDR3 spans 15 amino acids. The CDR3 here is CASSLEKREFDEQFF. CDR3 nucleotides: TGTGCCAGCAGCTTAGAGAAGCGGGAGTTCGATGAGCAGTTCTTC.

Concerning this clone itself: The same CDR3 arises from other DNA sequences in this sample as well. The chain joins TRBV7-3 to TRBJ2-7; D tentatively fits TRBD1 or TRBD2 (5 bases each). The CDR3 length is 13 residues. In germline, CDR1 is SGHTA, CDR2 FQGTGA. Between the trimmed V and J ends, which lost 1 base and 6 bases, there was a span of 10 bases. The CDR3 DNA reads as TGTGCCAGCAGCTTAAATAGAGGGGCCGAGCAGTACTTC. Translation: CASSLNRGAEQYF.

In nucleotides, the CDR3 is TGCGCCAGCAGTGGACAGCTAGCCAAAAACATTCAGTACTTC. Translated: CASSGQLAKNIQYF. The rearrangement joins TRBV10-1 to TRBJ2-4; D possibly corresponds to TRBD1 (5 bases). Germline CDR1 reads WNHNN; CDR2 reads SYGVQD (reference sequence). This CDR3 has 14 residues. Trimming shortened V by 4 bases and J by 0 bases, and 7 bases separated the two germline ends.

The chain employs TRBV28 and TRBJ2-5, with 7 nucleotides matching TRBD1. With 1 base clipped from V and 1 base from J, the junction kept 6 bases outside the gene matches. The length of the CDR3 is 16 residues. The germline V gene has CDR1 MDHEN and CDR2 SYDVKM. The CDR3 protein is CASSLLGAGGQETQYF. In DNA form, the CDR3 reads TGTGCCAGCAGTTTATTAGGGGCAGGGGGCCAAGAGACCCAGTACTTC.

This chain uses TRBV11-3 with TRBJ2-2, with D unclear. Germline CDR1 and CDR2: SGHNT and YENEEA. The CDR3 is made up of 15 amino acids. V lost 2 bases and J 4 bases, leaving 11 bases between the germline ends. The CDR3 bases are TGTGCCAGCAGCTTATCCGGAGCTACCACCGGGGAGCTGTTTTTT. This codes for CASSLSGATTGELFF.

This clone came up once. The CDR3 bases are TGTGCCAGCAGTGTGGGCAGGGTCGATGAGCAGTTCTTC. It specifies CASSVGRVDEQFF. The J gene is TRBJ2-1, the V gene TRBV6-4; the D gene is possibly TRBD1 (5 bases). Trimming left V 4 bases short and J 8 bases short, with 12 bases between. The V gene's germline CDR1 is MRHNA and CDR2 SNTAGT. The CDR3 is 13 amino acids.

This chain connects TRBV6-6 to TRBJ2-1; TRBD2 matches at 7 bases. Trimming took 6 bases from V and 5 from J; bases not matched to a gene: 4. There are 13 residues in the CDR3. Germline assignment: CDR1 MNHNY and CDR2 SVGAGI (reference sequence). CDR3 nucleotide sequence: TGTGCCAGCAGAGGCGGGAGCAACAATGAGCAGTTCTTC. Protein: CASRGGSNNEQFF.

This clone has a single count. The chain combines TRBV7-9 with TRBJ2-7; 10 positions agree with TRBD2. Germline CDR1 reads SEHNR; CDR2 reads FQNEAQ (reference sequence). J gave up 0 bases and V 5 bases, and 4 bases lay outside the gene matches. The CDR3 has 15 amino acids. This CDR3 reads CASSGGLADSYEQYF. The CDR3 bases are TGTGCCAGCAGCGGTGGACTAGCGGACTCCTACGAGCAGTACTTC.